The source of this T cell receptor beta chain is a study of response to subunit inactivated influenza vaccine listed by TCRdb under 2018. Study-wide context: The study used deep quantitative T cell receptor repertoire profiling to track responses to a trivalent subunit inactivated influenza vaccine.

Receptor libraries were prepared by RT-PCR. The instrument given in TCRdb is Illumina HiSeq 2500. TCRdb trimmed public reads at Q25 via fastp, called clones via MiXCR and kept in-frame beta chains. Duplicate CDR3 protein sequences are folded into a single record with the most common DNA and genes. Here the sample has more than 200,000 distinct CDR3 sequences; about 12% occur a single time. The ten largest clones capture approximately 7.8% of the sample. Here is what the overall study found, with its caveats: The authors suggested that each seasonal influenza vaccination may recruit only a limited number of new T cells.

This clonotype has at least ten counts. Its antigen is unknown. No per-base quality is available; no much larger clone lies one base away. Inclusive of the bounding cysteine and phenylalanine, the CDR3 is 18 residues long. Just the 54-base CDR3 DNA is kept, in frame starting at base 1. V lost 0 bases and J lost 0 bases, and the count of bases not matched to a germline gene is 8. The germline V gene gives CDR1 as SGHVS and CDR2 as FQNEAQ. This sequence uses TRBV7-8 and TRBJ2-7; the junction holds 10 bases that match TRBD1. Specimen: non-naive T cells sorted from PBMCs, collected 14 to 15 days before vaccination. The cell subset or site label of this sample denotes: memory T cell fraction. The TCR originated in a man aged 50 or older who received an inactivated influenza vaccine. Donor details come from another sample of the same person, matched by shared clones. The CDR3 protein is CASSLAGFGTGVSYEQYF. The DNA reads as follows: TGTGCCAGCAGCTTAGCCGGATTTGGGACAGGGGTCTCCTACGAGCAGTACTTC.